The source of this T cell receptor (beta chain) is a study of T cell repertoires in cytomegalovirus infection. Study context: Selected CMV epitopes included recently identified HLA-C-restricted ones as well as well-studied HLA-B-restricted ones. Study-level points and caveats: Identification of carriers of CMV plus the relevant HLA was performed using cumulative public TCR beta family frequency.

TCRdb redid the calling of the reads with MiXCR, one entry per CDR3 protein. The table shows 700,000 to 950,000 distinct CDR3 sequences, with about 30% occurring only once. Comment on this clonotype: The antigen remains undetermined.

The input for sequencing was cultured CD8+ T cells from PBMCs, taken from culture after CMV antigen stimulation. This receptor was taken from a human donor in good health (CMV status not recorded). Some clones in this sample may be carry-over from other donors' samples.

Here the CDR3 DNA reads TGTGCCAGCAGCCTACCCAGGGCAGGGTTGGAAGAGACCCAGTACTTC. Protein: CASSLPRAGLEETQYF. The chain recombines TRBV14 with TRBJ2-5; D is perhaps TRBD1 (5 bases). From germline, CDR1 is SGHDN and CDR2 FVKESK. CDR3 length: 16 residues. V lost 4 bases, J lost 3 bases, and 18 bases lay in between.